The clone carrying this T cell receptor (beta chain) was seen more than once but under ten times. Its antigen remains unknown. The data were obtained in a study of spatial heterogeneity in lung cancer. Across the whole study: More beta-chain than alpha-chain sequences were consistently detected. Study results and limitations: At tumor resection, ubiquitous expanded TCRs were detected in blood more often than later.

The time point was: blood at routine non-recurrence follow-up after resection. Sequencing covered unsorted whole RNA taken from tumor, nontumor lung or frozen PBMC. TCRdb re-analysed the 5' RACE reads in MiXCR, keeping a single row per CDR3 protein. The data hold about 41,000 distinct CDR3 sequences, with roughly a tenth observed a single time. V was pared by 7 bases and J by 1 base, with 19 bases between. Germline V gene lookup returns CDR1 SGHTA and CDR2 FQGNSA. The length of the CDR3 is 16 residues. The V gene is TRBV7-2, the J gene TRBJ1-2; no clear D. This sample comprised PBMCs, obtained at follow-up. This TCR was sampled from a female donor with early-stage non-small cell lung cancer. CDR3 loop: CASTPRRAALNYGYTF. In nucleotides, the CDR3 is TGTGCCAGCACCCCCCGCCGTGCCGCCCTTAACTATGGCTACACCTTC. The full variable domain, completed using reference TRBV7-2 and TRBJ1-2, is GAGVSQSPSNKVTEKGKDVELRCDPISGHTALYWYRQSLGQGLEFLIYFQGNSAPDKSGLPSDRFSAERTGGSVSTLTIQRTQQEDSAVYLCASTPRRAALNYGYTFGSGTRLTVV.